These 30 T cell receptor beta chains came from one sample sequenced in a study of blood T cell repertoires in COVID-19. Method: immunoSEQ multiplex PCR; TCRdb's copy keeps in-frame clones and lacks some. The table records 50,000 to 60,000 clones, about 90% of them present only once. Sequencing input: peripheral blood. Receptors were obtained from an elderly man with active or convalescent COVID-19.

The CDR3 DNA reads as TGTGCCAGCACCGGGGGACAGGGATTAAATTCACCCCTCCACTTT. Translating it yields CASTGGQGLNSPLHF. The V and J genes are TRBV5-5 and TRBJ1-6; TRBD1 matches 9 bases. The CDR3 has 15 residues. Germline-derived CDR1 and CDR2 are SGHKS and YYEKEE (reference sequence). With V trimmed by 6 bases and J by 7 bases, 8 bases remained unmatched.

The V and J genes are TRBV27 and TRBJ2-3; TRBD2 matches at 10 bases. CDR3 length: 14 amino acids. Germline values: CDR1 MNHEY, CDR2 SMNVEV (reference sequence). The V and J ends lost 2 bases and 8 bases, in that order; junction bases with no gene match: 4. CDR3 nucleotide sequence: TGTGCCAGCAGTTTAGAGCGGGGGGGCGGTACGCAGTATTTT. Amino acids: CASSLERGGGTQYF.

This clone was found once. The chain employs TRBV30 and TRBJ1-4, with 9 bases that match TRBD1. J was trimmed by 8 bases and V by 4 bases; bases with no gene match: 8. Germline CDR1 reads GTSNPN; CDR2 reads SVGIG (reference sequence). The CDR3 extends over 14 amino acids. CDR3 region: CAWTPGDRAEKLFF. The CDR3 DNA is TGTGCCTGGACCCCCGGGGACAGGGCCGAAAAACTGTTTTTT.

The chain joins TRBV27 to TRBJ2-5, with D perhaps matching TRBD2 (6 bases). Trimming shortened V by 6 bases and J by 1 base, and 9 bases separated the two germline ends. Looked up from germline, CDR1 is MNHEY and CDR2 is SMNVEV (reference sequence). The length of the CDR3 is 13 residues. In DNA form, the CDR3 reads TGTGCCAGCAGAGAAGCGGGCCAAGAGACCCAGTACTTC. It yields the protein CASREAGQETQYF.

V gene TRBV5-1 combines with J gene TRBJ1-5; 8 bases match TRBD1. The germline CDR1 and CDR2 sequences are SGHRS and YFSETQ. Germline trimming cut 5 bases from V and 6 bases from J; bases unmatched to any gene: 10. This CDR3 contains 15 residues. CDR3 region: CASSYGQGGSQPQHF. The DNA for the CDR3 is TGCGCCAGCAGTTACGGACAGGGAGGATCTCAGCCCCAGCATTTT.

V usage is TRBV5-4 and J usage is TRBJ1-2, with 7 bases identical to TRBD1. The CDR3 has 14 residues. Germline V CDR1 and CDR2: SGHNT, YYREEE (reference sequence). J was trimmed by 6 bases and V by 5 bases; bases with no gene match: 10. CDR3 nucleotides: TGTGCCAGCAGTATACAGGGGCCCGCTAATGGCTACACCTTC. Its translation: CASSIQGPANGYTF.

V gene TRBV4-3 combines with J gene TRBJ1-1; TRBD1 might be the D (5 bases). V was cut by 3 bases and J by 11 bases, with 16 bases left in between. This CDR3 has 13 amino acids. Germline V CDR1 and CDR2: LGHNA, YSLEER. The CDR3 reads CASSHPRAGEAFF. CDR3 DNA: TGCGCCAGCAGCCACCCGCGGGCGGGGGAGGCTTTCTTT.

CDR3 sequence (DNA): TGTGCCAGCAGCCAAGTTTTCGAGGCGGGGGGCGGGTACGAGCAGTACTTC. Its translation: CASSQVFEAGGGYEQYF. This sequence joins TRBV4-2 and TRBJ2-7; 8 bases are shared with TRBD2. Per germline, CDR1 LGHNA and CDR2 YNFKEQ. The CDR3 runs 17 residues. The trim removed 1 base at V and 4 bases at J, leaving 12 bases unmatched.

The chain recombines TRBV11-2 with TRBJ1-5; 9 nucleotides match TRBD1. With V trimmed by 5 bases and J by 7 bases, 9 bases remained unmatched. CDR1 SGHAT and CDR2 FQNNGV come from the germline V gene. This CDR3 has 15 amino acids. CDR3 nucleotides: TGTGCCAGCAGCCTAACTACAGGGGGCGAACAGCCCCAGCATTTT. Its protein is CASSLTTGGEQPQHF.

The gene calls are TRBV3-1 (or the pseudogene TRBV3-2) and TRBJ2-1; 10 bases map to TRBD1. Unmatched junction bases numbered 15, after V lost 5 bases and J lost 2 bases. Germline loops: CDR1 LGHDT, CDR2 YNNKEL (reference sequence). The CDR3 runs to 19 residues. The CDR3 nucleotides are TGTGCCAGCAGCGCAAGTCATCCCGGACAGGGGGTCACCTACAATGAGCAGTTCTTC. This sequence encodes CASSASHPGQGVTYNEQFF.

V usage is TRBV28 and J usage is TRBJ2-5; maybe TRBD1 (6 bases). V was clipped by 4 bases and J by 5 bases, with 14 bases between them. The CDR3 runs 14 residues. The germline V gene encodes CDR1 MDHEN and CDR2 SYDVKM. The CDR3 DNA reads TGTGCCAGCAGTTCCCAACAGGGTACCGAGACCCAGTACTTC. This encodes CASSSQQGTETQYF. The variable domain in full, completed from reference TRBV28 and TRBJ2-5, reads DVKVTQSSRYLVKRTGEKVFLECVQDMDHENMFWYRQDPGLGLRLIYFSYDVKMKEKGDIPEGYSVSREKKERFSLILESASTNQTSMYLCASSSQQGTETQYFGPGTRLLVL.

The gene calls are TRBV6-6 and TRBJ2-3; 8 bases fit TRBD1. Per the germline V gene, CDR1 is MNHNY and CDR2 is SVGAGI (reference sequence). V shed 2 bases, J shed 1 base, and the junction held 5 bases outside the gene matches. This CDR3 region has 16 residues. The CDR3 region has the DNA TGTGCCAGCAGTTACGACACCAGGGGGCGCACAGATACGCAGTATTTT. Its translation: CASSYDTRGRTDTQYF.

The chain links TRBV30 to TRBJ2-7; D possibly corresponds to TRBD2 (7 bases). The ends were cut back, 5 bases at V and 2 bases at J, with 16 bases in the middle. CDR3 size: 14 residues. From germline, CDR1 is GTSNPN and CDR2 SVGIG (reference sequence). CDR3 sequence: CAWGRGTLTYEQYF. The CDR3 nucleotides are TGTGCCTGGGGGAGGGGGACCTTAACCTACGAGCAGTACTTC.

V and J are TRBV7-9 and TRBJ2-1; 10 bases align to TRBD2. The CDR3 extends over 16 amino acids. Germline values: CDR1 SEHNR, CDR2 FQNEAQ (reference sequence). After removal of 0 bases from V and 6 bases from J, the junction contained 5 bases not matched to a gene. This chain's CDR3 is CASSLAGIAGGNEQFF. The CDR3 DNA reads TGTGCCAGCAGCTTAGCGGGGATAGCGGGGGGCAATGAGCAGTTCTTC.

This clone came up a few times. The V call is TRBV19, the J call TRBJ2-2, with D perhaps TRBD1 (5 bases). V lost 3 bases and J 3 bases, leaving 8 bases between the germline ends. Per germline, CDR1 LNHDA and CDR2 SQIVND (reference sequence). The CDR3 has 14 amino acids. Here the CDR3 DNA reads TGTGCCAGTAGTATCAGGGTGGACACCGGGGAGCTGTTTTTT. This encodes CASSIRVDTGELFF.

The V gene is TRBV3-1 (or the pseudogene TRBV3-2), the J gene TRBJ2-7; TRBD1 might be the D (6 bases). Looked up from germline, CDR1 is LGHDT and CDR2 is YNNKEL (reference sequence). V lost 1 base and J 2 bases, leaving 9 bases between the germline ends. The CDR3 extends over 14 amino acids. The CDR3, as DNA: TGTGCCAGCAGCCAAGGGACAGCTACCTACGAGCAGTACTTC. As protein: CASSQGTATYEQYF.

V and J are TRBV30 and TRBJ2-2; D might be TRBD2 (5 bases). The V and J ends lost 4 bases and 0 bases respectively, with 9 bases between them. The germline CDR1 and CDR2 sequences are GTSNPN and SVGIG (reference sequence). This CDR3 region has 14 residues. This chain's CDR3 is CAWKPGSNTGELFF. CDR3 coding DNA: TGTGCCTGGAAGCCGGGGTCGAACACCGGGGAGCTGTTTTTT.

V usage is TRBV5-6 and J usage is TRBJ2-5, with 13 bases identical to TRBD2. This CDR3 comprises 16 residues. Unmatched junction bases numbered 6, after V lost 6 bases and J lost 1 base. Germline CDR1 SGHDT, CDR2 YYEEEE. CDR3 coding DNA: TGTGCCAGCACCGAGGGACTAGCGGGGATCCAAGAGACCCAGTACTTC. This sequence encodes CASTEGLAGIQETQYF.

V and J are TRBV10-2 and TRBJ1-5; weak D call: TRBD1 (6 bases). Germline V gene data show CDR1 as WSHSY and CDR2 as SAAADI. The length of the CDR3 is 14 residues. V lost 5 bases and J lost 4, with 12 bases in between. CDR3 coding DNA: TGCGCCAGCAGTTCACAGGGACCTAATCAGCCCCAGCATTTT. Protein product: CASSSQGPNQPQHF.

The chain is built from TRBV6-6 and TRBJ2-3; D unclear. This CDR3 is built from 14 residues. V was shortened by 0 bases and J by 6 bases, with 10 bases between the two germline ends. Germline V CDR1 and CDR2: MNHNY, SVGAGI (reference sequence). CDR3: CASSYSDIRDTQYF. The CDR3 DNA reads TGTGCCAGCAGTTACTCGGATATCAGGGATACGCAGTATTTT.

The chain is built from TRBV6-5 and TRBJ2-7, with 7 bases that match TRBD2. The CDR3 is 15 residues long. CDR1 and CDR2 (germline): MNHEY, SVGAGI. The junction had 12 bases not matched to a gene; V was cut back by 6 bases and J by 4 bases. The CDR3: CASSKLGGRVYEQYF. The CDR3 bases are TGTGCCAGCAGCAAACTGGGCGGGAGAGTGTACGAGCAGTACTTC.

This chain uses TRBV7-8 with TRBJ1-3; D remains ambiguous. Trimming left V 4 bases short and J 0 bases short, with 16 bases between. Germline V lookup: CDR1 SGHVS, CDR2 FQNEAQ. The CDR3 runs to 17 residues. The CDR3 sequence is CASSSARRANSGNTIYF. As DNA, the CDR3 is TGTGCCAGCAGCTCGGCGAGGAGGGCCAACTCTGGAAACACCATATATTTT.

This clone turned up a few times. The chain uses TRBV4-3 and TRBJ2-5; 9 bases align to TRBD1. CDR1 and CDR2 (germline): LGHNA, YSLEER. The CDR3 is made up of 15 amino acids. V trimming: 4 bases; J trimming: 5 bases; junction bases outside the gene matches: 8. CDR3 nucleotides: TGCGCCAGCAGCCCAGGGACAGGGCGGCGCGAGACCCAGTACTTC. Protein sequence: CASSPGTGRRETQYF.

The V and J genes are TRBV7-9 and TRBJ1-5; D gene uncertain. From germline, CDR1 is SEHNR and CDR2 FQNEAQ (reference sequence). CDR3 length: 15 residues. Trimming left V 1 base short and J 0 bases short, with 7 bases between. The CDR3 DNA reads TGTGCCAGCAGCTTAGGGTCTAATAGCAATCAGCCCCAGCATTTT. It yields the protein CASSLGSNSNQPQHF.

The gene calls are TRBV5-4 and TRBJ2-3, with 13 positions matching TRBD2. After removal of 0 bases from V and 5 bases from J, the junction contained 3 bases not matched to a gene. The CDR3 spans 16 residues. Germline CDR1 SGHNT, CDR2 YYREEE (reference sequence). The CDR3 nucleotides are TGTGCCAGCAGCTTGGGGGGACTAGCGGGGAGAGATACGCAGTATTTT. It specifies CASSLGGLAGRDTQYF.

The genes are TRBV5-6 and TRBJ2-6, with D possibly being TRBD1 (5 bases). The CDR3 covers 17 residues. Trimming pared 0 bases from V and 0 bases from J, leaving 10 bases between. CDR1 and CDR2 from the germline V gene are SGHDT and YYEEEE. This CDR3 is CASSLGGLSSGANVLTF. The DNA for the CDR3 is TGTGCCAGCAGCTTGGGGGGCCTTTCCTCTGGGGCCAACGTCCTGACTTTC.

This chain joins TRBV18 and TRBJ1-5; 8 bases match TRBD1. This CDR3 spans 16 amino acids. CDR1 KGHSH and CDR2 LQKENI come from the germline V gene. V trimming: 2 bases; J trimming: 1 base; junction bases outside the gene matches: 4. In DNA form, the CDR3 reads TGTGCCAGCTCACCAAACACAGGGGGGAGCAATCAGCCCCAGCATTTT. This gives the protein CASSPNTGGSNQPQHF.

V usage is TRBV7-2 and J usage is TRBJ2-7, with D possibly TRBD2 on 7 matching bases. Germline CDR1 SGHTA, CDR2 FQGNSA. There are 14 residues in the CDR3. Trimming shortened V by 5 bases and J by 4 bases, and 15 bases separated the two germline ends. The CDR3 DNA sequence: TGTGCCAGCAGCGTGGGGGGGGCGTCGTACGAGCAGTACTTC. Protein sequence: CASSVGGASYEQYF.

The gene calls are TRBV5-1 and TRBJ2-7; 8 bases agree with TRBD1. J was trimmed by 0 bases and V by 4 bases; bases with no gene match: 6. CDR3 length: 15 residues. CDR1 is SGHRS, CDR2 YFSETQ, per germline. CDR3 nucleotides: TGCGCCAGCAGCCGAGGGACAGGCAGCTCCTACGAGCAGTACTTC. It is translated as CASSRGTGSSYEQYF.

The chain employs TRBV6-6 and TRBJ1-3; 9 bases map to TRBD1. Losses at the gene ends were 6 bases for V and 1 base for J; bases not matched to a gene: 7. Germline V gene lookup returns CDR1 MNHNY and CDR2 SVGAGI (reference sequence). The CDR3 length is 16 residues. The CDR3 sequence: CASRTTGTGSGNTIYF. Written as DNA, the CDR3 is TGTGCCAGCAGAACAACCGGGACAGGGTCTGGAAACACCATATATTTT.